In its sample, the clone carrying this T cell receptor (beta chain) was seen many times. The antigen remains unidentified. This entry belongs to a study of human T cells and chemical hapten exposure. Study details: Donors were sensitized with 2% DPC on the upper inner arm. General study points: DPC sensitization left the count of TCRs above 1 in 1000 unchanged. Patch test scores rose with PT1 expanded TCR counts, a positive correlation.

V lost 1 base, J lost 4 bases, and 16 bases lay in between. Germline CDR1 and CDR2: MNHNS and SASEGT. This CDR3 contains 16 residues. One entry per CDR3 protein results from TCRdb running MiXCR on the RACE reads. This table has 95,000 to 100,000 distinct CDR3 sequences, 11% appearing once. Time point given: pre-sensitization, week 0. Treatment specified: therapeutic diphenylcyclopropenone sensitization with weekly scalp DPC. Source: whole blood, taken in connection with sensitization to the hapten diphenylcyclopropenone (DPC). The TCR was taken from an older woman with alopecia areata. Some clones in this sample may be carry-over from other donors' samples. This chain uses TRBV6-1 with TRBJ1-2; D ambiguous. This CDR3 reads CASSEVFTGYTYGYTF. The CDR3 bases are TGTGCCAGCAGTGAAGTCTTTACGGGCTATACCTATGGCTACACCTTC.